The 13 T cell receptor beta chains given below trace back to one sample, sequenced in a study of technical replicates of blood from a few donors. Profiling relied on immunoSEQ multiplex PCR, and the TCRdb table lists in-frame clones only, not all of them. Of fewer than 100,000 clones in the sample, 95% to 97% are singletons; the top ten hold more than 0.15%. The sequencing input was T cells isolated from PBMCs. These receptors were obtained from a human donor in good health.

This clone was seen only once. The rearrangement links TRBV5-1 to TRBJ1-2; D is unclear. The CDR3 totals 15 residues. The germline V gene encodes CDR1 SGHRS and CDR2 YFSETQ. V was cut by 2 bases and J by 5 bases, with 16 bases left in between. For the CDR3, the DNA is TGCGCCAGCAGCTTCGAACTGTCTCCCTCTTATGGCTACACCTTC. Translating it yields CASSFELSPSYGYTF.

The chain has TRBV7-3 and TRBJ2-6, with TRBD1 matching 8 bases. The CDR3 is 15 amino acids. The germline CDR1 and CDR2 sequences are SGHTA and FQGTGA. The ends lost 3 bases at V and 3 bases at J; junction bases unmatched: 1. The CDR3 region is CASSLTGDGANVLTF. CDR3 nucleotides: TGTGCCAGCAGCTTGACAGGGGATGGGGCCAACGTCCTGACTTTC.

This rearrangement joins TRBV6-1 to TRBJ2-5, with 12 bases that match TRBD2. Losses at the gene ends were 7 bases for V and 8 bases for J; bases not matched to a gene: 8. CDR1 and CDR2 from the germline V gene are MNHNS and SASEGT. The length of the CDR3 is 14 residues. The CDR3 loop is CASTASGGVTTQYF. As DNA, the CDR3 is TGTGCCAGCACAGCTAGCGGGGGGGTAACAACCCAGTACTTC.

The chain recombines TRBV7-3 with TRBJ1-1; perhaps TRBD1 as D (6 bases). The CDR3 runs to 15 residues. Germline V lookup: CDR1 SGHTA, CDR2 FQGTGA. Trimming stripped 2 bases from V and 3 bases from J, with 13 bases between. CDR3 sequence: CASSLGVRGHTEAFF. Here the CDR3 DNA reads TGTGCCAGCAGCTTAGGGGTCAGGGGCCACACTGAAGCTTTCTTT.

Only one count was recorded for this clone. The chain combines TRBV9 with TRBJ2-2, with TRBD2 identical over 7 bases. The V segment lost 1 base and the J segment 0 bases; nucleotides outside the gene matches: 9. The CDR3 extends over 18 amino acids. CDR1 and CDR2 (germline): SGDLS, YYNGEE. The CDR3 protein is CASSVLRREFSNTGELFF. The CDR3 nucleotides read TGTGCCAGCAGCGTACTGAGGCGGGAGTTTTCGAACACCGGGGAGCTGTTTTTT. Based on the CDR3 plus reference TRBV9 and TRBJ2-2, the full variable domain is DSGVTQTPKHLITATGQRVTLRCSPRSGDLSVYWYQQSLDQGLQFLIQYYNGEERAKGNILERFSAQQFPDLHSELNLSSLELGDSALYFCASSVLRREFSNTGELFFGEGSRLTVL.

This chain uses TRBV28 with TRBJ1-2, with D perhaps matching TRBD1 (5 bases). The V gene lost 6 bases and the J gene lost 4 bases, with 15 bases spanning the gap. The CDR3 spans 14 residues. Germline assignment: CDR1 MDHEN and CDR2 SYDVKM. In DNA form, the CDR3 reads TGTGCCAGCAGCCCACGGACATCTTTCTATGGCTACACCTTC. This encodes CASSPRTSFYGYTF.

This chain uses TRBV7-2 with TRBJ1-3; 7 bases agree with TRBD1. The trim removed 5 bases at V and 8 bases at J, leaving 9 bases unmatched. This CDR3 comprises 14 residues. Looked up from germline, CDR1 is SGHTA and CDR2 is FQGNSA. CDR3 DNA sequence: TGTGCCAGCAGCCCGCGACAGGGATTGGACACCATATATTTT. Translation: CASSPRQGLDTIYF.

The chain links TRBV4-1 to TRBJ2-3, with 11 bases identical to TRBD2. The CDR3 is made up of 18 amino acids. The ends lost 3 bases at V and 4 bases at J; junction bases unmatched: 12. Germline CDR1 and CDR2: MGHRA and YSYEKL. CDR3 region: CASSHQMLLAGGSDTQYF. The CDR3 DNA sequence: TGCGCCAGCAGCCACCAAATGCTTCTAGCGGGGGGATCAGATACGCAGTATTTT.

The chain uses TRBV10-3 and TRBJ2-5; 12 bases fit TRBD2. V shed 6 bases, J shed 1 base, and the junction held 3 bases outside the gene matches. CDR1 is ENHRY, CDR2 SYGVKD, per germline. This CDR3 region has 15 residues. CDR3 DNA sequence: TGTGCCATCAGCCAACTAGCGGGGGGCCAAGAGACCCAGTACTTC. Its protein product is CAISQLAGGQETQYF.

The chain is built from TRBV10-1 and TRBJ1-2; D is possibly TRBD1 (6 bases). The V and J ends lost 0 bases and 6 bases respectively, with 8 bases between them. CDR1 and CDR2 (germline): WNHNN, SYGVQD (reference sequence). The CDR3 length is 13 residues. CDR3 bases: TGCGCCAGCAGTGAGTCGCCAGGGGATGGCTACACCTTC. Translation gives CASSESPGDGYTF.

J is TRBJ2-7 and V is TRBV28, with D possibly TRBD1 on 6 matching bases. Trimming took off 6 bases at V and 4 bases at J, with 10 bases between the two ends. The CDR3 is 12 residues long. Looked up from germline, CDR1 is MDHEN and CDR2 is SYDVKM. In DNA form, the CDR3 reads TGTGCCAGCAGGGGACATATTTACGAGCAGTACTTC. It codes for CASRGHIYEQYF.

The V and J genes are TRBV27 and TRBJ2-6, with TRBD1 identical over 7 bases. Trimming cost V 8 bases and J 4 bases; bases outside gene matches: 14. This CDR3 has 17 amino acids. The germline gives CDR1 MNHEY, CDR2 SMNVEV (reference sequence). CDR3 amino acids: CASGRTGVGQGANVLTF. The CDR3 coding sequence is TGTGCCAGCGGAAGAACAGGGGTCGGGCAGGGGGCCAACGTCCTGACTTTC.

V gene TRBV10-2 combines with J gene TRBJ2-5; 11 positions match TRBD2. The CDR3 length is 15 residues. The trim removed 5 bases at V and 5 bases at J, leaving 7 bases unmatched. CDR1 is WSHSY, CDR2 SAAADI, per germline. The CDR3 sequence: CASSTSGGSLETQYF. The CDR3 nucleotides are TGCGCCAGCAGTACTAGCGGGGGATCTCTGGAGACCCAGTACTTC.